The 28 T cell receptor beta chains reported below all come from one sample, sequenced in a study of cytomegalovirus exposure and HLA in healthy donors. The PCR contained 60 Vbeta and 13 Jbeta primers. Here immunoSEQ multiplex PCR was the method, and the copy in TCRdb shows in-frame clones only, minus some. The sample has about 130,000 clones; approximately 87% are singletons. The sequenced sample consisted of PBMCs. The receptors stem from a middle-aged man in good health and CMV-seronegative.

The chain combines TRBV6-5 with TRBJ1-6; TRBD1 agrees at 7 bases. J lost 9 bases, V lost 8 bases, and 10 bases had no gene match. Germline loops: CDR1 MNHEY, CDR2 SVGAGI. The CDR3 has 14 residues. This chain's CDR3 is CASRRGAIGSPLHF. For the CDR3, the DNA is TGTGCCAGCCGCAGGGGGGCCATAGGTTCACCCCTCCACTTT.

The rearrangement links TRBV5-6 to TRBJ2-5; D possibly corresponds to TRBD1 (6 bases). V lost 4 bases and J lost 1, with 17 bases in between. The CDR3 totals 16 residues. The germline CDR1 and CDR2 sequences are SGHDT and YYEEEE. The CDR3 spells CASSPGVSGVQETQYF. CDR3 nucleotides: TGTGCCAGCAGCCCTGGAGTCTCAGGGGTCCAAGAGACCCAGTACTTC. Variable domain in full (rest from reference TRBV5-6 and TRBJ2-5): DAGVTQSPTHLIKTRGQQVTLRCSPKSGHDTVSWYQQALGQGPQFIFQYYEEEERQRGNFPDRFSGHQFPNYSSELNVNALLLGDSALYLCASSPGVSGVQETQYFGPGTRLLVL.

In this sample, this clone turned up a few times. The V gene is TRBV6-1, the J gene TRBJ1-5; 7 bases map to TRBD1. Trimming removed 4 bases from V and 1 base from J; junction bases left unmatched: 4. CDR3 length equals 15 residues. The germline CDR1 and CDR2 sequences are MNHNS and SASEGT. CDR3 DNA: TGTGCCAGCAGTGGAACAGGGGTGAGCAATCAGCCCCAGCATTTT. Its translation is CASSGTGVSNQPQHF.

The rearrangement joins TRBV4-1 to TRBJ1-3; 9 bases are shared with TRBD1. CDR1 MGHRA and CDR2 YSYEKL come from the germline V gene. V was pared by 5 bases and J by 3 bases, with 8 bases of the junction left unmatched. The length of the CDR3 is 16 residues. The CDR3 sequence is CASSALQGAVGNTIYF. The CDR3 DNA reads as TGCGCCAGCAGCGCGCTACAGGGGGCCGTTGGAAACACCATATATTTT.

This chain links TRBV11-2 with TRBJ2-1, with 10 bases lining up with TRBD2. The CDR3 consists of 17 residues. V lost 1 base, J lost 4 bases, and 7 bases stayed unmatched. CDR1 and CDR2 from the germline V gene are SGHAT and FQNNGV. CDR3: CASSLGSGREGYNEQFF. Here the CDR3 DNA reads TGTGCCAGCAGCTTAGGGAGCGGGAGGGAGGGGTACAATGAGCAGTTCTTC.

The rearrangement uses TRBV9 and TRBJ2-3; D remains ambiguous. Germline values: CDR1 SGDLS, CDR2 YYNGEE. This CDR3 spans 14 amino acids. V dropped 0 bases and J dropped 0 bases, with 5 bases sitting between them. CDR3 bases: TGTGCCAGCAGCGTAGCGACTAGCACAGATACGCAGTATTTT. Translated: CASSVATSTDTQYF.

The chain is built from TRBV18 and TRBJ2-1; a weak D match, TRBD1 (5 bases). V shed 5 bases and J shed 4 bases, with 9 bases lying between them. There are 13 residues in the CDR3. The germline V gene encodes CDR1 KGHSH and CDR2 LQKENI. The CDR3 region has the DNA TGTGCCAGCTCATCGGACATGTACAATGAGCAGTTCTTC. It specifies CASSSDMYNEQFF.

This clone was seen once. The J gene is TRBJ2-1, the V gene TRBV6-6, with D possibly matching TRBD1 (6 bases). Germline loops: CDR1 MNHNY, CDR2 SVGAGI (reference sequence). The CDR3 loop spans 15 amino acids. V shed 8 bases and J shed 1 base, with 15 bases lying between them. CDR3 sequence (DNA): TGTGCCAGCGGCGAACAGGGACCTTCCTACAATGAGCAGTTCTTC. It codes for CASGEQGPSYNEQFF.

About this clone itself: Other DNA variants within this sample encode the same CDR3. J is TRBJ2-5 and V is TRBV9; 8 nucleotides match TRBD2. V dropped 0 bases and J dropped 5; count of bases not matched to a gene: 9. Germline V CDR1 and CDR2: SGDLS, YYNGEE. The CDR3 is made up of 16 amino acids. CDR3 loop: CASSVAGAGGGETQYF. The CDR3 DNA sequence: TGTGCCAGCAGCGTAGCCGGCGCGGGAGGAGGGGAGACCCAGTACTTC.

This clone was seen only a few times. This chain uses TRBV4-3 with TRBJ2-1; possibly TRBD2 for D (6 bases). Between the trimmed V and J ends, which lost 1 base and 4 bases, there was a span of 11 bases. The CDR3 spans 15 residues. The germline CDR1 and CDR2 sequences are LGHNA and YSLEER. The CDR3 protein is CASSQGWGVYNEQFF. In DNA form, the CDR3 reads TGCGCCAGCAGCCAAGGATGGGGGGTTTACAATGAGCAGTTCTTC.

The chain links TRBV5-1 to TRBJ2-1; TRBD2 agrees at 11 bases. J was trimmed by 5 bases and V by 4 bases; bases with no gene match: 5. CDR3 length: 15 amino acids. Germline V CDR1 and CDR2: SGHRS, YFSETQ. The CDR3 loop reads CASSATSGGNNEQFF. CDR3 nucleotides: TGCGCCAGCAGCGCCACTAGCGGGGGTAACAATGAGCAGTTCTTC.

The chain links TRBV4-1 to TRBJ1-4; D uncertain. CDR1 and CDR2 (germline): MGHRA, YSYEKL. The length of the CDR3 is 15 residues. Between the trimmed V and J ends, which lost 1 base and 8 bases, there was a span of 14 bases. CDR3 region: CASSQAPRETEKLFF. The CDR3 coding sequence is TGCGCCAGCAGCCAAGCCCCTCGGGAAACGGAAAAACTGTTTTTT.

The genes are TRBV13 and TRBJ2-7; 9 nucleotides line up with TRBD1. Germline trimming cut 4 bases from V and 2 bases from J; bases unmatched to any gene: 9. The CDR3 loop spans 16 amino acids. Germline V lookup: CDR1 PRHDT, CDR2 FYEKMQ (reference sequence). CDR3 sequence (DNA): TGTGCCAGCAGCTCTTCCGGACAGGGGACAGCCTACGAGCAGTACTTC. It codes for CASSSSGQGTAYEQYF.

The J gene is TRBJ2-5, the V gene TRBV27; D not certain. Germline V CDR1 and CDR2: MNHEY, SMNVEV (reference sequence). V lost 5 bases to trimming and J lost 0 bases, with 7 bases between them. This CDR3 comprises 13 residues. The CDR3 coding sequence is TGTGCCAGCAGTCTCTCGTACCAAGAGACCCAGTACTTC. Amino acids: CASSLSYQETQYF.

Remarks on this clone: A much larger clone differs from this one at a single base, so this may be a read error. The chain employs TRBV19 and TRBJ2-1; 12 bases are a match to TRBD2. CDR1 is LNHDA and CDR2 is SQIVND in the germline V gene (reference sequence). The CDR3 covers 15 residues. V lost 5 bases to trimming and J lost 4 bases; unmatched junction nucleotides: 3. CDR3 nucleotides: TGTGCCAGTAGTGAACTAGCGGGGGGATACAATGAGCAGTTCTTC. Translating gives CASSELAGGYNEQFF.

V is TRBV21-1 and J is TRBJ1-4. TRBV21-1 is marked as a pseudogene. This CDR3 has 14 residues. Here the CDR3 reads CARGPGLGNEKLFF. CDR3 DNA: TGTGCCAGGGGACCGGGACTGGGGAATGAAAAACTGTTTTTT.

This rearrangement joins TRBV29-1 to TRBJ2-7; D is perhaps TRBD2 (5 bases). Germline lookup yields CDR1 SQVTM and CDR2 ANQGSEA. V was trimmed by 6 bases and J by 7 bases, leaving 16 bases between them. The length of the CDR3 is 12 residues. CDR3 sequence reads: CSVRTPEGEQYF. CDR3 nucleotides: TGCAGCGTACGGACGCCTGAGGGAGAGCAGTACTTC.

The V gene is TRBV5-1, the J gene TRBJ2-1; TRBD1 matches 8 bases. The length of the CDR3 is 14 residues. Germline CDR1 SGHRS, CDR2 YFSETQ. The junction had 8 bases not matched to a gene; V was cut back by 5 bases and J by 7 bases. For the CDR3, the DNA is TGCGCCAGCAGTTCTGGACAGGGTAGGAATGAGCAGTTCTTC. Protein product: CASSSGQGRNEQFF. Full variable domain (rest looked up from reference TRBV5-1 and TRBJ2-1): KAGVTQTPRYLIKTRGQQVTLSCSPISGHRSVSWYQQTPGQGLQFLFEYFSETQRNKGNFPGRFSGRQFSNSRSEMNVSTLELGDSALYLCASSSGQGRNEQFFGPGTRLTVL.

The chain couples TRBV18 to TRBJ2-7; 10 bases are shared with TRBD2. There are 14 residues in the CDR3. Germline V CDR1 and CDR2: KGHSH, LQKENI. V dropped 3 bases and J dropped 3; count of bases not matched to a gene: 2. The CDR3 DNA reads as TGTGCCAGCTCACCGGGGACTAGCGACTACGAGCAGTACTTC. Amino acid sequence: CASSPGTSDYEQYF.

This chain uses TRBV27 with TRBJ1-4, with no clear D. Per germline, CDR1 MNHEY and CDR2 SMNVEV (reference sequence). This CDR3 spans 13 amino acids. Trimming removed 6 bases at V and 5 bases at J, with 10 bases between. The CDR3 loop is CASSWAINEKLFF. In DNA form, the CDR3 reads TGTGCCAGCAGCTGGGCGATCAATGAAAAACTGTTTTTT.

The chain couples TRBV18 to TRBJ2-3; D is possibly TRBD1 (5 bases). CDR3 length: 15 amino acids. Germline-derived CDR1 and CDR2 are KGHSH and LQKENI. V lost 0 bases and J 4 bases, leaving 11 bases between the germline ends. Here the CDR3 DNA reads TGTGCCAGCTCACCACCGTTTCAGGGCGCAGATACGCAGTATTTT. Translation: CASSPPFQGADTQYF. The variable domain in full, with the rest retrieved from reference TRBV18 and TRBJ2-3, is NAGVMQNPRHLVRRRGQEARLRCSPMKGHSHVYWYRQLPEEGLKFMVYLQKENIIDESGMPKERFSAEFPKEGPSILRIQQVVRGDSAAYFCASSPPFQGADTQYFGPGTRLTVL.

The chain recombines TRBV28 with TRBJ2-3; maybe TRBD2 (6 bases). CDR3 size: 16 residues. CDR1 is MDHEN and CDR2 is SYDVKM in the germline V gene. Trimming cost V 7 bases and J 2 bases, with 19 bases left between them. Here the CDR3 reads CASTEGLASTTDTQYF. Here the CDR3 DNA reads TGTGCCAGCACCGAGGGGCTAGCGTCTACCACAGATACGCAGTATTTT.

The genes are TRBV6-1 and TRBJ1-1; TRBD1 is a possible D gene (6 bases). The germline CDR1 and CDR2 sequences are MNHNS and SASEGT. The CDR3 extends over 15 amino acids. V was cut by 4 bases and J by 1 base, with 13 bases left in between. The DNA for the CDR3 is TGTGCCAGCAGTGGGCCGGGACACCCGAACACTGAAGCTTTCTTT. Translated: CASSGPGHPNTEAFF.

The gene calls are TRBV6-1 and TRBJ1-1; D might be TRBD1 (5 bases). Trimming took off 0 bases at V and 4 bases at J, with 6 bases between the two ends. This CDR3 region has 13 residues. Per the germline V gene, CDR1 is MNHNS and CDR2 is SASEGT. CDR3: CASSEARGTEAFF. The CDR3 DNA follows: TGTGCCAGCAGTGAAGCAAGGGGCACTGAAGCTTTCTTT.

Of note for this clone: The junction does not match germline at one end; this may be a read error. The J gene is TRBJ1-4, the V gene TRBV30, with a tentative D call TRBD1 (5 bases). Looked up from germline, CDR1 is GTSNPN and CDR2 is SVGIG (reference sequence). The CDR3 has 14 amino acids. CDR3 nucleotide sequence: TGTGCCTGGACAAGGGAGGGGATGGAAGAAAAACTGTCTTTT. Amino acid sequence: CAWTREGMEEKLSF.

This clone was observed a single time. The chain combines TRBV6-5 with TRBJ1-4; the D is unclear. The V end was cut by 4 bases, the J end by 3 bases, with 9 bases between. CDR3 length: 14 residues. Looked up from germline, CDR1 is MNHEY and CDR2 is SVGAGI. The CDR3 region is CASSSEEANEKLFF. CDR3 in DNA: TGTGCCAGCAGTTCCGAGGAGGCTAATGAAAAACTGTTTTTT.

The chain employs TRBV5-1 and TRBJ1-4; unclear D gene. The CDR3 loop spans 15 amino acids. Deletions cut 4 bases from V and 0 bases from J, with 10 bases between. CDR1 and CDR2 (germline): SGHRS, YFSETQ. Here the CDR3 reads CASSPQAATNEKLFF. Here the CDR3 DNA reads TGCGCCAGCAGCCCTCAGGCCGCAACTAATGAAAAACTGTTTTTT.

The chain is built from TRBV11-3 and TRBJ2-2, with D possibly matching TRBD1 (5 bases). V was cut by 0 bases and J by 4 bases, with 6 bases left in between. Germline V lookup: CDR1 SGHNT, CDR2 YENEEA. The CDR3 is 14 residues long. CDR3 sequence (DNA): TGTGCCAGCAGCTTAGATCAGGGCACCGGGGAGCTGTTTTTT. Protein product: CASSLDQGTGELFF. The complete variable domain, with remaining parts taken from reference TRBV11-3 and TRBJ2-2, reads EAGVVQSPRYKIIEKKQPVAFWCNPISGHNTLYWYLQNLGQGPELLIRYENEEAVDDSQLPKDRFSAERLKGVDSTLKIQPAELGDSAVYLCASSLDQGTGELFFGEGSRLTVL.